This T cell receptor (beta chain) appears in the sequencing data of a study of blood T cells in healthy people across ages. PCR was performed a second time for about 7 to 12 cycles using a sample-barcoded 5' primer and a J-beta primer mix. Researchers report that each sample yielded at least 2.5 million CDR3-containing paired-end reads. TCRdb itself ran the 5' RACE reads through MiXCR, one entry per CDR3 protein. The data contain 750,000 to 1,000,000 distinct CDR3 sequences, 25% to 30% of them seen just once; the ten biggest clones take up about a tenth. Study results and caveats: With age, beta diversity per million T cells declined roughly linearly, significantly by over 35. Investigators treated diversity estimates from one million T cells as underestimates.

With respect to this clonotype: Its antigen is still unknown.

This CDR3 spans 15 amino acids. Looked up from germline, CDR1 is SNHLY and CDR2 is FYNNEI. The trim removed 6 bases at V and 4 bases at J, leaving 12 bases unmatched. This same sample was also part of a study on T cells of mothers and their children. This second study says: In related and unrelated pairs alike, thymic selection shapes TCR recombination output, with inherited differences minor.

The source of this sequence is a woman aged 40 to 50 in good health. The chain employs TRBV2 and TRBJ2-7; 7 nucleotides match TRBD2. Sequenced material: blood. CDR3 region: CASRPGRQIFYEQYF. In nucleotides, the CDR3 is TGTGCCAGCAGACCCGGGAGGCAGATATTTTACGAGCAGTACTTC.